This T cell receptor beta chain was found in a study of control samples from healthy donors and cancer patients. Repertoires were generated with immunoSEQ multiplex PCR, while TCRdb's copy carries only in-frame clones and drops some. The data show 95,000 to 150,000 clones, more than 75% seen once. The sample holds a few counts of this clone. This CDR3 comprises 15 residues. Trimming left V 1 base short and J 9 bases short, with 14 bases between. The germline gives CDR1 SGHNT, CDR2 YYREEE (reference sequence). V gene TRBV5-4 combines with J gene TRBJ1-6, with D possibly being TRBD1 (6 bases). The sequence was obtained from a man aged 18-30 years in good health. Material for sequencing was blood. The CDR3 nucleotides read TGTGCCAGCAGCTTGACTGGGGGGCGAGGTTCACCCCTCCACTTT. Amino acids: CASSLTGGRGSPLHF.